The source of this T cell receptor (beta chain) is a study of identical twins. TCRdb reprocessed the 5' RACE reads via MiXCR and lists one record per CDR3 protein. The data show some 1,600,000 distinct CDR3 sequences, with about 30% seen just once and approximately 0.29% held by the top ten. This clonotype originated in a newborn girl in good health. The specimen was cord blood.

The CDR3 DNA is TGCGCCAGCAGCCCCCGACTAGCGGGGGAAACCGGGGAGCTGTTTTTT. Amino acid sequence: CASSPRLAGETGELFF. The rearrangement uses TRBV5-1 and TRBJ2-2; 12 nucleotides align to TRBD2. Germline assignment: CDR1 SGHRS and CDR2 YFSETQ. CDR3 length: 16 residues. Germline trimming cut 4 bases from V and 5 bases from J; bases unmatched to any gene: 6.